This T cell receptor (beta chain) is from a study of molecular identifiers for immune sequencing clone quantification. This clonotype was counted at least ten times. This CDR3 region has 15 residues. V shed 1 base and J shed 2 bases, with 9 bases lying between them. Germline CDR1 reads SEHNR; CDR2 reads FQNEAQ (reference sequence). TCRdb re-analysed the PCR reads in MiXCR, keeping a single row per CDR3 protein. The sample holds almost 20,000 distinct CDR3 sequences, roughly 20% seen once. The source is a human donor in good health. Some libraries in this study had Jurkat cell RNA spiked in. The chain joins TRBV7-9 to TRBJ2-1; maybe TRBD2 (6 bases). Sequences were obtained from naive CD8+ T cells from blood, with Jurkat cell RNA spiked in. The subset here: FACS-sorted CD8+CD4-CCR7+CD45RA+ naive T cells. CDR3: CASSLDSGTYNEQFF. CDR3 bases: TGTGCCAGCAGCTTAGATAGCGGAACCTACAATGAGCAGTTCTTC. Full variable domain (missing parts from reference TRBV7-9 and TRBJ2-1): DTGVSQNPRHKITKRGQNVTFRCDPISEHNRLYWYRQTLGQGPEFLTYFQNEAQLEKSRLLSDRFSAERPKGSFSTLEIQRTEQGDSAMYLCASSLDSGTYNEQFFGPGTRLTVL.